Shown below are 24 T cell receptor beta chains from a single sample sequenced in a study of blood T cell repertoires in COVID-19. The method was immunoSEQ multiplex PCR; TCRdb's version includes in-frame clones alone and lacks a portion of them. Here the sample spans around 75,000 clones, more than 75% being singletons. The sequenced sample consisted of peripheral blood. Receptor source: a human donor in a cohort sampled during active COVID-19.

The rearrangement joins TRBV9 to TRBJ1-6, with 7 bases identical to TRBD1. The CDR3 covers 15 residues. J was trimmed by 7 bases and V by 3 bases; bases with no gene match: 7. The V gene's germline CDR1 is SGDLS and CDR2 YYNGEE. CDR3 coding DNA: TGTGCCAGCAGCGCCCGACAGGGAAGCAATTCACCCCTCCACTTT. Its translation is CASSARQGSNSPLHF.

This chain uses TRBV7-9 with TRBJ2-2, with unresolved D. This CDR3 contains 15 residues. V lost 3 bases and J 1 base, leaving 9 bases between the germline ends. Germline V gene data show CDR1 as SEHNR and CDR2 as FQNEAQ (reference sequence). Written as DNA, the CDR3 is TGTGCCAGCAGCTTTCTACCGAGGAACACCGGGGAGCTGTTTTTT. Encoded protein: CASSFLPRNTGELFF.

The chain uses TRBV12-5 and TRBJ1-1; D perhaps matches TRBD1 (6 bases). Germline assignment: CDR1 LGHNT and CDR2 FRNRAP. CDR3 length: 15 residues. The V and J ends lost 2 bases and 3 bases respectively, with 13 bases between them. CDR3 sequence reads: CASGLFRDTHTEAFF. The CDR3, as DNA: TGTGCTAGTGGTTTGTTCCGGGACACTCACACTGAAGCTTTCTTT.

The chain couples TRBV21-1 to TRBJ2-7; TRBD2, the table's D call, lacks a check against the DNA. TRBV21-1 is described as a pseudogene. This CDR3 comprises 16 residues. This CDR3 is CASSKVGRGEPYEQYF. The DNA for the CDR3 is TGTGCCAGCAGCAAAGTAGGGCGGGGGGAGCCCTACGAGCAGTACTTC.

The J gene is TRBJ2-7, the V gene TRBV7-6; no reliable D call. The CDR3 loop spans 14 amino acids. Germline CDR1 reads SGHVS; CDR2 reads FNYEAQ. With 2 bases removed from V and 2 bases from J, the gap between germline ends came to 10 bases. The CDR3 is CASSLSASAYEQYF. DNA for the CDR3: TGTGCCAGCAGCTTAAGTGCTTCGGCCTACGAGCAGTACTTC.

The chain has TRBV30 and TRBJ1-2; no clear D. The CDR3 is 13 residues long. Between the trimmed V and J ends, which lost 3 bases and 8 bases, there was a span of 16 bases. Germline assignment: CDR1 GTSNPN and CDR2 SVGIG (reference sequence). This chain's CDR3 is CAWRGTSEGGYTF. DNA for the CDR3: TGTGCCTGGAGGGGCACTTCGGAGGGCGGCTACACCTTC.

V gene TRBV2 combines with J gene TRBJ1-5, with 7 positions matching TRBD1. Trimming removed 5 bases from V and 1 base from J; junction bases left unmatched: 5. The CDR3 consists of 15 residues. In germline, CDR1 is SNHLY, CDR2 FYNNEI. Here the CDR3 reads CASSPQGLSNQPQHF. The CDR3 nucleotides are TGTGCCAGCAGTCCACAGGGGCTAAGCAATCAGCCCCAGCATTTT.

The chain links TRBV5-1 to TRBJ2-3; 12 bases fit TRBD2. Germline V CDR1 and CDR2: SGHRS, YFSETQ. This CDR3 region has 17 residues. The trim removed 1 base at V and 4 bases at J, leaving 7 bases unmatched. CDR3 DNA sequence: TGCGCCAGCAGCTTGCCCTCTAGCGGGGGGGCAGCAGATACGCAGTATTTT. It codes for CASSLPSSGGAADTQYF.

This clone appeared a single time. The chain is built from TRBV4-3 and TRBJ2-1; D call uncertain. The CDR3 has 13 amino acids. Trimming left V 1 base short and J 5 bases short, with 6 bases between. Germline values: CDR1 LGHNA, CDR2 YSLEER. CDR3 protein: CASSQGPNNEQFF. CDR3 DNA sequence: TGCGCCAGCAGCCAAGGTCCCAACAATGAGCAGTTCTTC.

This clone was counted once. The chain employs TRBV6-6 and TRBJ1-1; D is unclear. V was pared by 6 bases and J by 4 bases, with 21 bases between. CDR3 length equals 16 residues. Per the germline V gene, CDR1 is MNHNY and CDR2 is SVGAGI (reference sequence). CDR3 nucleotides: TGTGCCAGCAGAATCGGCCCGGGATCCCGGGGCACTGAAGCTTTCTTT. Protein: CASRIGPGSRGTEAFF.

In DNA form, the CDR3 reads TGCAGCGTGGGACAGGTGAACACTGAAGCTTTCTTT. This sequence encodes CSVGQVNTEAFF. The rearrangement joins TRBV29-1 to TRBJ1-1; 8 bases are shared with TRBD1. Germline V gene data show CDR1 as SQVTM and CDR2 as ANQGSEA. The CDR3 is 12 residues long. With 6 bases clipped from V and 0 bases from J, the junction kept 0 bases outside the gene matches.

This rearrangement joins TRBV5-1 to TRBJ2-5; 9 nucleotides match TRBD2. Trimming removed 3 bases from V and 2 bases from J; junction bases left unmatched: 8. Germline V gene sequence: CDR1 SGHRS, CDR2 YFSETQ. This CDR3 comprises 16 residues. The CDR3 loop reads CASSSRGLAVQETQYF. The CDR3 region has the DNA TGCGCCAGCAGCTCGCGGGGACTAGCTGTACAAGAGACCCAGTACTTC.

The chain joins TRBV3-1 (or the pseudogene TRBV3-2) to TRBJ1-2; D is ambiguous. Germline V lookup: CDR1 LGHDT, CDR2 YNNKEL (reference sequence). The CDR3 sequence is 13 residues long. V was shortened by 4 bases and J by 8 bases, with 14 bases between the two germline ends. CDR3 DNA: TGTGCCAGCAGCCCCCTAGCCAGCGACGGCTACACCTTC. It translates to CASSPLASDGYTF.

This sequence joins TRBV7-6 and TRBJ2-7; TRBD2 matches at 7 bases. This CDR3 contains 15 residues. Germline values: CDR1 SGHVS, CDR2 FNYEAQ. V gave up 5 bases and J gave up 3 bases; unmatched junction bases: 10. CDR3 DNA sequence: TGTGCCAGCAGCATCGACCGGGGGGTCCGCTACGAGCAGTACTTC. Translation gives CASSIDRGVRYEQYF.

The V gene is TRBV4-2, the J gene TRBJ2-3; 12 nucleotides agree with TRBD2. With V trimmed by 1 base and J by 6 bases, 5 bases remained unmatched. The CDR3 is 16 amino acids. Germline-derived CDR1 and CDR2 are LGHNA and YNFKEQ. The CDR3 DNA is TGTGCCAGCAGCCAAGGAACGACTAGCGGGGGTGATACGCAGTATTTT. Its translation is CASSQGTTSGGDTQYF.

This chain joins TRBV7-2 and TRBJ1-2, with D tentatively TRBD1 (5 bases). Germline V gene sequence: CDR1 SGHTA, CDR2 FQGNSA. V lost 5 bases, J lost 7 bases, and 14 bases lay in between. The CDR3 totals 13 residues. In DNA, the CDR3 is TGTGCCAGCAGCCCGATTGCCGGGGGTGGCTACACCTTC. Translation: CASSPIAGGGYTF.

This sequence joins TRBV27 and TRBJ1-5; TRBD1 agrees at 7 bases. This CDR3 comprises 15 residues. After removal of 2 bases from V and 2 bases from J, the junction contained 3 bases not matched to a gene. Germline V CDR1 and CDR2: MNHEY, SMNVEV (reference sequence). The DNA of the CDR3 is TGTGCCAGCAGTTTAAGGGGACAGCGCAATCAGCCCCAGCATTTT. Translation gives CASSLRGQRNQPQHF.

In its sample, this clone was seen once. This chain uses TRBV6-6 with TRBJ2-3; 7 nucleotides line up with TRBD2. The CDR3 has 13 residues. V lost 5 bases, J lost 10 bases, and 9 bases stayed unmatched. Germline assignment: CDR1 MNHNY and CDR2 SVGAGI (reference sequence). CDR3 region: CASSRLARPAQYF. The CDR3 DNA is TGTGCCAGCAGTCGACTAGCCCGCCCGGCGCAGTATTTT.

The genes are TRBV6-5 and TRBJ1-5; D is perhaps TRBD1 (6 bases). The V gene lost 7 bases and the J gene lost 3 bases, with 13 bases spanning the gap. This CDR3 is 14 amino acids long. The germline gives CDR1 MNHEY, CDR2 SVGAGI. The CDR3 bases are TGTGCCAGCACTTCTACAGGGTCCAATCAGCCCCAGCATTTT. Translation: CASTSTGSNQPQHF.

The chain couples TRBV6-5 to TRBJ1-2, with a weak D call TRBD1 (5 bases). The CDR3 contains 14 residues. Between the trimmed V and J ends, which lost 6 bases and 4 bases, there was a span of 15 bases. Germline lookup yields CDR1 MNHEY and CDR2 SVGAGI. The CDR3, as DNA: TGTGCCAGCAGACGAGACGCCAGGGTCTATGGCTACACCTTC. Translating gives CASRRDARVYGYTF.

The chain joins TRBV7-9 to TRBJ1-1; tentatively, D is TRBD1 (5 bases). Deletions cut 3 bases from V and 1 base from J, with 9 bases between. This CDR3 region has 14 residues. CDR1 SEHNR and CDR2 FQNEAQ come from the germline V gene (reference sequence). The CDR3 loop is CASSFARANTEAFF. The CDR3 DNA reads TGTGCCAGCAGCTTTGCCAGGGCGAACACTGAAGCTTTCTTT.

The chain employs TRBV5-1 and TRBJ2-7, with D possibly matching TRBD1 (6 bases). Trimming removed 2 bases from V and 6 bases from J, with 12 bases in between. This CDR3 has 13 residues. CDR1 and CDR2 (germline): SGHRS, YFSETQ. CDR3 DNA sequence: TGCGCCAGCAGCTTTACAGGGAACCCCGAGCAGTACTTC. Translating gives CASSFTGNPEQYF. The whole variable domain, filled in from reference TRBV5-1 and TRBJ2-7, reads KAGVTQTPRYLIKTRGQQVTLSCSPISGHRSVSWYQQTPGQGLQFLFEYFSETQRNKGNFPGRFSGRQFSNSRSEMNVSTLELGDSALYLCASSFTGNPEQYFGPGTRLTVT.

Here the CDR3 reads CASSQDWTGGGSPLHF. The CDR3 region has the DNA TGCGCCAGCAGCCAAGACTGGACAGGGGGCGGTTCACCCCTCCACTTT. The chain couples TRBV4-3 to TRBJ1-6; 11 bases match TRBD1. Germline V gives CDR1 LGHNA, CDR2 YSLEER. The CDR3 has 16 amino acids. Trimming at V came to 0 bases and at J to 9 bases, leaving 4 bases not matched to a gene.

The J gene is TRBJ2-5, the V gene TRBV12-3 or TRBV12-4; D unresolved. This CDR3 spans 13 amino acids. V lost 3 bases, J lost 5 bases, and 10 bases lay in between. The DNA for the CDR3 is TGTGCCAGCAGTTTTTGGCGGTGGGAGACCCAGTACTTC. It encodes CASSFWRWETQYF.